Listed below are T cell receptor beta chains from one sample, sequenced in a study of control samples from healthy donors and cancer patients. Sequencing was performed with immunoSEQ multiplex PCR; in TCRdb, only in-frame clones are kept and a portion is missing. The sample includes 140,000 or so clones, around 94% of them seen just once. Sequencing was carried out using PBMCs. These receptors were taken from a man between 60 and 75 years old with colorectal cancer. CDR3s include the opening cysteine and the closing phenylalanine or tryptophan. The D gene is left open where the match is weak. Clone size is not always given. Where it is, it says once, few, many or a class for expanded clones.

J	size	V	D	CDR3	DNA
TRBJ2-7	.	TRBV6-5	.	CASSYGQATYEQYF	TGTGCCAGCAGTTACGGGCAGGCCACCTACGAGCAGTACTTC
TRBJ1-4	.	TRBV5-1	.	CASSLGGFGTNEKLFF	TGCGCCAGCAGCTTGGGAGGGTTCGGAACTAATGAAAAACTGTTTTTT
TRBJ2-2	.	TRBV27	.	CASSLGSRGGTGELFF	TGTGCCAGCAGTTTAGGGTCCAGGGGGGGGACCGGGGAGCTGTTTTTT
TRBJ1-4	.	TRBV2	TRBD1	CASSGTGGFLDEKLFF	TGTGCCAGCAGCGGGACAGGGGGATTTCTCGATGAAAAACTGTTTTTT
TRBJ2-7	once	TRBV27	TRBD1	CASSWTGWGSYEQYF	TGTGCCAGCAGTTGGACAGGGTGGGGATCCTACGAGCAGTACTTC
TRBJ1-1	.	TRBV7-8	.	CASSSMRMNTEAFF	TGTGCCAGCAGCTCGATGCGCATGAACACTGAAGCTTTCTTT
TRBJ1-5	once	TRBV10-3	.	CAISEEQGGQPQHF	TGTGCCATCAGTGAGGAGCAGGGCGGTCAGCCCCAGCATTTT
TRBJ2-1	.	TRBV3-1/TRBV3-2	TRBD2	CASSQLQSGTSGVTVSYNEQFF	TGTGCCAGCAGCCAGCTACAATCCGGGACTAGCGGGGTTACCGTCTCCTACAATGAGCAGTTCTTC
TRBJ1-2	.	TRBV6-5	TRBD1	CASSFQGQTNYGYTF	TGTGCCAGCAGTTTTCAGGGACAGACTAACTATGGCTACACCTTC
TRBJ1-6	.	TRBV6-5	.	CASRSGTQLSPLHF	TGTGCCAGCAGATCCGGGACACAACTTTCACCCCTCCACTTT
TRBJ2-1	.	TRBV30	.	CAWSEGGREQFF	TGTGCCTGGAGTGAAGGAGGTCGTGAGCAGTTCTTC
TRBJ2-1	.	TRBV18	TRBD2	CASSRSGGAGEQFF	TGTGCCAGCTCACGCAGCGGGGGGGCGGGCGAGCAGTTCTTC
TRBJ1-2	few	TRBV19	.	CASSLTGPLLAGYTF	TGTGCCAGTAGTTTAACCGGGCCGCTGCTTGCCGGCTACACCTTC
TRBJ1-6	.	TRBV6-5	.	CASSPSGTGYSPLHF	TGTGCCAGCAGCCCCTCCGGGACGGGCTATTCACCCCTCCACTTT
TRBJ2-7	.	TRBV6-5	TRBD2	CASSYVRGGNEQYF	TGTGCCAGCAGTTACGTTCGGGGGGGCAACGAGCAGTACTTC
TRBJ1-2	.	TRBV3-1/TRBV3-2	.	CASSQGRGPDGYTF	TGTGCCAGCAGCCAAGGGCGGGGGCCGGATGGCTACACCTTC
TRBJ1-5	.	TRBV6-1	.	CASSTGSGPQHF	TGTGCCAGCAGCACAGGGTCGGGGCCCCAGCATTTT
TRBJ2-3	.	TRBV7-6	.	CASSQGGGYTDTQYF	TGTGCCAGCAGCCAGGGGGGGGGCTACACAGATACGCAGTATTTT
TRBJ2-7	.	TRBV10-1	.	CASSEPTQGWEQYF	TGCGCCAGCAGTGAGCCGACCCAGGGTTGGGAGCAGTACTTC
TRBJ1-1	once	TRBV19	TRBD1	CASSRDRINTEAFF	TGTGCCAGTAGTAGGGACAGGATCAACACTGAAGCTTTCTTT
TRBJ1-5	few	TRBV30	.	CAWSTKPYRTPNQPQHF	TGTGCCTGGAGTACGAAGCCGTATCGTACCCCCAATCAGCCCCAGCATTTT
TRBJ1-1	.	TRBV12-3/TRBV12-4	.	CASSLGAPAEAFF	TGTGCCAGCAGCCTAGGGGCACCGGCTGAAGCTTTCTTT
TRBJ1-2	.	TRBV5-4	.	CASSPQGSTVGYTF	TGTGCCAGCAGCCCACAGGGCTCCACGGTGGGCTACACCTTC
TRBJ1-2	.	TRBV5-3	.	CARSLRRNYGYTF	TGTGCCAGAAGCTTGCGCCGTAACTATGGCTACACCTTC
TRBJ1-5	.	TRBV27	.	CASGLDRLQPQHF	TGTGCCAGCGGACTCGACAGACTTCAGCCCCAGCATTTT
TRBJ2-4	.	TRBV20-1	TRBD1	CSASPTDRVLTKNIQYF	TGCAGTGCTAGTCCAACCGACAGGGTCCTAACCAAAAACATTCAGTACTTC
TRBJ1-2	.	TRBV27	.	CASSPAGRGEYGYTF	TGTGCCAGCAGCCCAGCCGGGCGGGGGGAATATGGCTACACCTTC
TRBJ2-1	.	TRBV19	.	CASSIGGYNEQFF	TGTGCCAGTAGTATAGGTGGCTACAATGAGCAGTTCTTC
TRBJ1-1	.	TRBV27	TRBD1	CASIPGTGVNTEAFF	TGTGCCAGCATCCCCGGGACAGGGGTGAACACTGAAGCTTTCTTT
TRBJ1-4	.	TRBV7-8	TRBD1	CASSWGRGQEKLFF	TGTGCCAGCAGCTGGGGAAGGGGGCAGGAAAAACTGTTTTTT
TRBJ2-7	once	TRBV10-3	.	CAISERESYEQYF	TGTGCCATCAGTGAGCGGGAGTCCTACGAGCAGTACTTC
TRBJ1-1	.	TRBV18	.	CASSPTGGTEAFF	TGTGCCAGCTCACCAACGGGGGGCACTGAAGCTTTCTTT
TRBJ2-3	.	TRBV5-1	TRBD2	CASSLRLRSLADTDTQYF	TGCGCCAGCAGCCTTAGACTTCGGAGCCTAGCGGACACAGATACGCAGTATTTT
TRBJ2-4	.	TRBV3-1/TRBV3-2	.	CARTGLHQVAKNIQYF	TGTGCCAGAACAGGACTACACCAGGTAGCCAAAAACATTCAGTACTTC
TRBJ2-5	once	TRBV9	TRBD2	CASSALTSGGAGETQYF	TGTGCCAGCAGCGCGCTGACTAGCGGGGGGGCCGGTGAGACCCAGTACTTC
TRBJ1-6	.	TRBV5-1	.	CASSLETDSPLHF	TGCGCCAGCAGCTTGGAGACGGATTCACCCCTCCACTTT
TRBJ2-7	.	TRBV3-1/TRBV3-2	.	CASSPGVGEQYF	TGTGCCAGCAGCCCCGGAGTGGGGGAGCAGTACTTC
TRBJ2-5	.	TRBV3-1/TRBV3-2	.	CASSQGHFQETQYF	TGTGCCAGCAGCCAAGGCCACTTCCAAGAGACCCAGTACTTC
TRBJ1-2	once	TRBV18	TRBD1	CASSTTGGDGYTF	TGTGCCAGCTCAACGACAGGGGGCGATGGCTACACCTTC
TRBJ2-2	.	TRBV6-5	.	CASSLDRGAGGELFF	TGTGCCAGCAGTCTGGACCGGGGCGCCGGCGGGGAGCTGTTTTTT
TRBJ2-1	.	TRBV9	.	CASSVSNEQFF	TGTGCCAGCAGCGTAAGCAATGAGCAGTTCTTC
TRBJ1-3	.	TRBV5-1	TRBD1	CASSLAGQGAGNTIYF	TGCGCCAGCAGCTTGGCCGGACAGGGTGCTGGAAACACCATATATTTT
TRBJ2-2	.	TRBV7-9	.	CASSVQGNTGELFF	TGTGCCAGCAGCGTACAGGGGAACACCGGGGAGCTGTTTTTT
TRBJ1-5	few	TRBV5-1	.	CASSLWVSDQPQHF	TGCGCCAGCAGCTTGTGGGTTTCGGATCAGCCCCAGCATTTT
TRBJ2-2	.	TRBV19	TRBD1	CASRGTGFTGELFF	TGTGCCAGCCGCGGGACAGGGTTCACCGGGGAGCTGTTTTTT
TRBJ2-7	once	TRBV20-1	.	CSASRPGTGSYEQYF	TGCAGTGCTAGTCGGCCCGGGACGGGGTCCTACGAGCAGTACTTC
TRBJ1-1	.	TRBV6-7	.	CASSYPDFQYTNTEAFF	TGTGCCAGCAGTTACCCTGACTTTCAGTATACTAACACTGAAGCTTTCTTT
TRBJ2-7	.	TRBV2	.	CASSEAEAGVGEQYF	TGTGCCAGCAGTGAAGCGGAGGCTGGGGTTGGCGAGCAGTACTTC
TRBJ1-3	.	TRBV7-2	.	CASSLGGGSGNTIYF	TGTGCCAGCAGCTTAGGGGGGGGCTCTGGAAACACCATATATTTT
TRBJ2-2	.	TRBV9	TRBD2	CASSGGTSSGELFF	TGTGCCAGCAGCGGTGGGACTAGCAGCGGGGAGCTGTTTTTT
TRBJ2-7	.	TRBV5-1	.	CASTEGGPYEQYF	TGCGCCAGCACGGAGGGGGGTCCCTACGAGCAGTACTTC
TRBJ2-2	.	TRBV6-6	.	CASSYVGGNTGELFF	TGTGCCAGCAGTTATGTGGGGGGGAACACCGGGGAGCTGTTTTTT
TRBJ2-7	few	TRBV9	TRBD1	CASSAGQGTYEQYF	TGTGCCAGCAGCGCTGGACAGGGAACTTACGAGCAGTACTTC